Listed below are T cell receptor beta chains from one sample, sequenced in a study of beta chain features in type 1 diabetes. Sequencing used immunoSEQ multiplex PCR; TCRdb keeps in-frame clones, though not all of them. The sample comprises 600,000 to 700,000 clones, around 11% of which are singletons, and around 0.12% rests with the top ten. The sample was naive CD4+ T cells from blood. All receptors derive from a young man with type 1 diabetes. Each CDR3 is given without its conserved first and last residue.

j_call | v_call | cdr3_aa
TRBJ1-2 | TRBV6-1 | ASSEALGQSNYGYT
TRBJ2-5 | TRBV6-5 | ASSYSKETQY
TRBJ2-1 | TRBV29-1 | SVGRLTGHNEQF
TRBJ2-1 | TRBV18 | ATSDEHKLYNEQF
TRBJ1-3 | TRBV30 | AWSVRMGTASGNTIY
TRBJ2-7 | TRBV11-2 | ASSFIVVLRQGYEQY
TRBJ1-6 | TRBV27 | ASSSRVVGDNSPLH
TRBJ1-5 | TRBV6-5 | ASSSERAGNQPQH
TRBJ1-1 | TRBV10-3 | AISESFTEAF
TRBJ2-1 | TRBV10-3 | AISESYNEQF
TRBJ1-2 | TRBV28 | ASSSQANYGYT
TRBJ2-7 | TRBV5-4 | ASSFSETDSYEQY
TRBJ2-2 | TRBV4-3 | ASSQARGANTGELF
TRBJ2-2 | TRBV29-1 | SVLSGGQGSLVTGELF
TRBJ2-7 | TRBV9 | ASSPSPPGPTYEQY
TRBJ1-5 | TRBV6-6 | ASSFSDRDQPQH
TRBJ2-5 | TRBV5-4 | ASSLGGRQETQY
TRBJ2-3 | TRBV5-1 | ASSLGSRTDTQY
TRBJ1-2 | TRBV7-2 | ASSRRTALPYGYT
TRBJ2-3 | TRBV2 | ASSLAGVYDTQY
TRBJ2-2 | TRBV27 | ASRQGINTGELF
TRBJ1-6 | TRBV27 | ASTSWSPNSPLH
TRBJ2-4 | TRBV23-1 | ASSHLVAKNIQY
TRBJ2-6 | TRBV23-1 | ATNGGPGDYCSGANVLT
TRBJ1-6 | TRBV6-6 | ASRGGSPLH
TRBJ2-7 | TRBV7-6 | ASSAKQGAPYEQY
TRBJ1-6 | TRBV30 | AWSVASGYNSPLH
TRBJ1-4 | TRBV7-6 | ASSFSAQNEKLF
TRBJ1-6 | TRBV5-1 | ASSPRREGALH
TRBJ1-4 | TRBV9 | ASSLSATNEKLF
TRBJ1-1 | TRBV29-1 | SVAGAAWEGRKVNTEAF
TRBJ2-3 | TRBV5-1 | ASSVSSGGRDTQY
TRBJ2-4 | TRBV7-9 | ASSLDGLAKNIQY
TRBJ2-2 | TRBV11-2 | ASSLDRVDTGELF
TRBJ1-4 | TRBV5-8 | ASNVGGRSEKLF
TRBJ2-7 | TRBV4-3 | ASSQLYRGSYEQY
TRBJ1-2 | TRBV7-9 | ASSPRDPLQPNYGYT
TRBJ2-5 | TRBV9 | ASSVAGGTLQETQY
TRBJ2-2 | TRBV6-1 | ASSQGRVAPNTGELF
TRBJ2-3 | TRBV12-5 | ASGLAGTDTQY
TRBJ2-2 | TRBV14 | ASSSEGQNTGELF
TRBJ1-5 | TRBV4-3 | ASSQVANSNQPQH
TRBJ1-4 | TRBV29-1 | SVLDSTNEKLF
TRBJ1-4 | TRBV13 | ASSPARRSNEKLF
TRBJ2-3 | TRBV2 | ASDTFSTDTQY
TRBJ2-3 | TRBV5-4 | ASSPSGGLTDTQY
TRBJ1-2 | TRBV7-9 | ASSAGEGPLGYT
TRBJ2-7 | TRBV20-1 | SARVSYEQY
TRBJ1-4 | TRBV6-5 | ASSTPTGHNEKLF
TRBJ1-2 | TRBV5-6 | ASSFGGRSHGYT
TRBJ2-4 | TRBV30 | AWSVAGDIQY
TRBJ2-3 | TRBV6-5 | ASSSADTQY
TRBJ2-5 | TRBV5-1 | ASSLTGRETQY
TRBJ1-1 | TRBV5-4 | ASSLDIGVNTEAF